This passage covers 6 T cell receptor beta chains from one sample sequenced in a study of naive CD8 T cells in extremely preterm neonates (dated by TCRdb to 2017 to 2019). Paper-wide results and their limitations: Compared with the older groups, preterm CDR3s were shorter and closer to germline, carrying fewer N additions and showing less junctional trimming.

The method behind the library was the immunoSEQ multiplex PCR assay. The source is immuneACCESS, and TCRdb retained only in-frame sequences with V and J called. Part of the clones is not carried over; for the studies checked, unresolved V genes explain less than half of this, and the remainder is unexplained. Counted in this sample were around 25,000 clones; approximately 88% of them appeared once. The ten largest clonotypes hold roughly 0.93% of the sample. Several extremely preterm deliveries, at about 22-28 weeks of gestation, provided the preterm samples. These receptors lack a known antigen. Sequenced sample: naive CD8+ T cells from cord blood. These receptors all stem from a boy who was born preterm.

This clone appeared a single time. The rearrangement links TRBV6-5 to TRBJ1-1, with D hard to call. Germline assignment: CDR1 MNHEY and CDR2 SVGAGI. Trimming left V 9 bases short and J 0 bases short, with 2 bases between. The length of the CDR3 is 10 residues. The CDR3 nucleotides read TGTGCCAGGATGAACACTGAAGCTTTCTTT. This sequence encodes CARMNTEAFF.

This chain joins TRBV27 and TRBJ2-7; D is ambiguous. CDR1 MNHEY and CDR2 SMNVEV come from the germline V gene (reference sequence). Trimming took off 2 bases at V and 0 bases at J, with 5 bases between the two ends. CDR3 length equals 13 residues. The CDR3 sequence is CASSLQSSYEQYF. CDR3 nucleotides: TGTGCCAGCAGTTTACAGAGCTCCTACGAGCAGTACTTC.

The chain has TRBV11-3 and TRBJ2-5; D is unclear. Germline assignment: CDR1 SGHNT and CDR2 YENEEA. CDR3 length equals 13 residues. Trimming removed 0 bases from V and 2 bases from J, with 4 bases in between. The CDR3, as DNA: TGTGCCAGCAGCTTAGAGGGACAAGAGACCCAGTACTTC. It codes for CASSLEGQETQYF.

The rearrangement joins TRBV6-5 to TRBJ2-3; no clear D gene. V was clipped by 2 bases and J by 2 bases, with 5 bases between them. The CDR3 runs to 13 residues. The V gene's germline CDR1 is MNHEY and CDR2 SVGAGI. CDR3 sequence reads: CASSYRDTDTQYF. The CDR3 coding sequence is TGTGCCAGCAGTTACAGGGACACAGATACGCAGTATTTT.

J is TRBJ1-5 and V is TRBV10-1, with D uncertain. Trimming stripped 3 bases from V and 1 base from J, with 1 base between. CDR1 and CDR2 (germline): WNHNN, SYGVQD (reference sequence). This CDR3 comprises 12 residues. CDR3 residues: CASSDSNQPQHF. CDR3 nucleotides: TGCGCCAGCAGTGACAGCAATCAGCCCCAGCATTTT.

The chain is built from TRBV5-1 and TRBJ2-7, with 12 bases fitting TRBD2. Germline assignment: CDR1 SGHRS and CDR2 YFSETQ. V shed 4 bases and J 1 base; nucleotides not matched to a gene: 0. The CDR3 length is 14 residues. The CDR3 loop reads CASSGLAGSYEQYF. The CDR3, as DNA: TGCGCCAGCAGCGGACTAGCGGGGTCCTACGAGCAGTACTTC. The full variable domain, its missing parts supplied by reference TRBV5-1 and TRBJ2-7, is KAGVTQTPRYLIKTRGQQVTLSCSPISGHRSVSWYQQTPGQGLQFLFEYFSETQRNKGNFPGRFSGRQFSNSRSEMNVSTLELGDSALYLCASSGLAGSYEQYFGPGTRLTVT.